This T cell receptor beta chain was captured in a study of control samples from healthy donors and cancer patients. Libraries were prepared by immunoSEQ multiplex PCR; TCRdb keeps only in-frame clonotypes and omits some of them. Of approximately 170,000 clones listed, about 94% are singletons. The source is a woman aged 60-75 years in good health. Sequences were obtained from blood.

The CDR3 DNA sequence: TGTGCCAGCAGCCCCCGGACAGGGTGGGTGGGCACTGAAGCTTTCTTT. The encoded protein is CASSPRTGWVGTEAFF. This rearrangement joins TRBV3-1 (or the pseudogene TRBV3-2) to TRBJ1-1, with 8 bases aligning to TRBD1. With V trimmed by 4 bases and J by 4 bases, 11 bases remained unmatched. CDR3 size: 16 residues. Germline assignment: CDR1 LGHDT and CDR2 YNNKEL (reference sequence).